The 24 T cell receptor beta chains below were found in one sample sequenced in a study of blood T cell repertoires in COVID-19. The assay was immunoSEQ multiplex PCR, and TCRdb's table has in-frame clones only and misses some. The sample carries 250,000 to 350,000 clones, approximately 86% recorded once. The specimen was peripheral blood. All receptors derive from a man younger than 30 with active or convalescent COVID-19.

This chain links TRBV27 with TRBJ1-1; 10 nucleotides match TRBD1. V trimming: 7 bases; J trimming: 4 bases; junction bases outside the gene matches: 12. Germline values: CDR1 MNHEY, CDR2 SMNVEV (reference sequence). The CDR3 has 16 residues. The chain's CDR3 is CASTPFGQGDGTEAFF. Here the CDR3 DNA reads TGTGCCAGCACCCCGTTCGGACAGGGGGACGGCACTGAAGCTTTCTTT.

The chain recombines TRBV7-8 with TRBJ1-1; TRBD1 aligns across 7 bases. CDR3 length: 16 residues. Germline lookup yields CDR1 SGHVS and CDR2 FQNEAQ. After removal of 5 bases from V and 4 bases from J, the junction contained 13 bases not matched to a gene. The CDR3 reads CASSPGAATGLTEAFF. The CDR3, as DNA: TGTGCCAGCAGCCCTGGGGCCGCGACAGGGCTCACTGAAGCTTTCTTT.

DNA for the CDR3: TGCAGCGTTGCGGCGGACTATAATTCACCCCTCCACTTT. This sequence encodes CSVAADYNSPLHF. This chain links TRBV29-1 with TRBJ1-6, with D hard to call. CDR1 is SQVTM, CDR2 ANQGSEA, per germline. This CDR3 comprises 13 residues. V was clipped by 4 bases and J by 3 bases, with 7 bases between them.

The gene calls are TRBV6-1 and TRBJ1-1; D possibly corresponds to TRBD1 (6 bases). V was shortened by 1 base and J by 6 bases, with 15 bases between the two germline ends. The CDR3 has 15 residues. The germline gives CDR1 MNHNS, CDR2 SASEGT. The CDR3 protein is CASSEGRSTGPEAFF. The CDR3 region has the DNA TGTGCCAGCAGTGAAGGCAGAAGTACAGGGCCTGAAGCTTTCTTT.

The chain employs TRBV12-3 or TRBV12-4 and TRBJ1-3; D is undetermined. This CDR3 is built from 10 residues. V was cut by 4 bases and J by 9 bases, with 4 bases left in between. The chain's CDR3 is CASSSSTIYF. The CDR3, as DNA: TGTGCCAGCAGTTCTAGCACCATATATTTT.

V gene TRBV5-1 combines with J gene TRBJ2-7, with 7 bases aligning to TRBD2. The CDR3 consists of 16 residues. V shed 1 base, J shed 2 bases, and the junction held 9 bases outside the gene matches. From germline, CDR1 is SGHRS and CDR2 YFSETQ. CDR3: CASSLRVGTNTYEQYF. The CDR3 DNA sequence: TGCGCCAGCAGCTTGAGGGTTGGGACTAATACCTACGAGCAGTACTTC.

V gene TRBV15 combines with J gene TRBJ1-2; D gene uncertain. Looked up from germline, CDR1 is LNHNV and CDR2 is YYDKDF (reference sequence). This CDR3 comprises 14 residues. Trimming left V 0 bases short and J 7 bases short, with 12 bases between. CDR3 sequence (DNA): TGTGCCACCAGCAGAGATACCACAGCAGCTGGCTACACCTTC. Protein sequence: CATSRDTTAAGYTF.

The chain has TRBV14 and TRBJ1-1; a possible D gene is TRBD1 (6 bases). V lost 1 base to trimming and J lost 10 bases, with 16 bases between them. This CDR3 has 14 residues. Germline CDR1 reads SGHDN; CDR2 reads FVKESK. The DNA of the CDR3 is TGTGCCAGCAGCCAAGTGTCGAATCAGGGGAGAGCTTTCTTT. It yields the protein CASSQVSNQGRAFF.

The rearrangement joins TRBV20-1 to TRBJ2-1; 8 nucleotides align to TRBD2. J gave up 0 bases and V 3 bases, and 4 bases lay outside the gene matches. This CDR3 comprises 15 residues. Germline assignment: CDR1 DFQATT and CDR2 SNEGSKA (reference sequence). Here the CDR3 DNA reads TGCAGTGCTAGTTGGCGGGAGGCCTCCTACAATGAGCAGTTCTTC. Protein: CSASWREASYNEQFF.

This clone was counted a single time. CDR3 region: CATSANHGGETQYF. DNA for the CDR3: TGTGCCACCAGTGCCAATCACGGCGGAGAGACCCAGTACTTC. The V gene is TRBV24-1, the J gene TRBJ2-5; D unresolved. Trimming took 5 bases from V and 4 from J, leaving 13 bases between them. Germline assignment: CDR1 KGHDR and CDR2 SFDVKD. The CDR3 totals 14 residues.

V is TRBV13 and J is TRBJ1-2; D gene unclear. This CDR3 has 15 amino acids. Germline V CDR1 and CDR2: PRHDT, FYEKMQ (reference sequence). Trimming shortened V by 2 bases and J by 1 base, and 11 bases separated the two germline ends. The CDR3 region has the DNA TGTGCCAGCAGCTTAAATCAGGCCCGTAACTATGGCTACACCTTC. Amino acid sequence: CASSLNQARNYGYTF. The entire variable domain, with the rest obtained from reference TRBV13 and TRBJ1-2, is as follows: AAGVIQSPRHLIKEKRETATLKCYPIPRHDTVYWYQQGPGQDPQFLISFYEKMQSDKGSIPDRFSAQQFSDYHSELNMSSLELGDSALYFCASSLNQARNYGYTFGSGTRLTVV.

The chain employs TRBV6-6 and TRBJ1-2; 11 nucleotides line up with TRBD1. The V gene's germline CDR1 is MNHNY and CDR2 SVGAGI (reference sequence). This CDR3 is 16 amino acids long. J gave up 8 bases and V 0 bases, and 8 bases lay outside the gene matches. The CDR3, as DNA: TGTGCCAGCAGTTACTCGATTTTTGGACAGGGGGCCGGCTACACCTTC. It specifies CASSYSIFGQGAGYTF.

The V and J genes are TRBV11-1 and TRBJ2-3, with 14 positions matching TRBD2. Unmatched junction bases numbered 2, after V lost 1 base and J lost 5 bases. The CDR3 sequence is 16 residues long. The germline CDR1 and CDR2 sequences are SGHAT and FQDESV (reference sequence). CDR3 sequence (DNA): TGTGCCAGCAGCTTAGGCGGACTAGCGGGAGGAGATACGCAGTATTTT. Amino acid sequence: CASSLGGLAGGDTQYF.

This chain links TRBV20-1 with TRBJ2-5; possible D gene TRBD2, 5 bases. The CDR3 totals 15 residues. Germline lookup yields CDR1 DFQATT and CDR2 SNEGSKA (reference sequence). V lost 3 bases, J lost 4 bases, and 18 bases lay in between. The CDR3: CSASMSAGGRETQYF. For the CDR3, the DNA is TGCAGTGCTAGTATGTCCGCGGGTGGGCGAGAGACCCAGTACTTC.

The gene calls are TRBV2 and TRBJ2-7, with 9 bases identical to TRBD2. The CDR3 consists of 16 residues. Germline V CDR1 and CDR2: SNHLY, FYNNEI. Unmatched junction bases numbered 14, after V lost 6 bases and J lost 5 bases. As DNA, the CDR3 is TGTGCCAGCAGCCCAAAGGGTACTAGCGGGTATCACGAGCAGTACTTC. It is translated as CASSPKGTSGYHEQYF.

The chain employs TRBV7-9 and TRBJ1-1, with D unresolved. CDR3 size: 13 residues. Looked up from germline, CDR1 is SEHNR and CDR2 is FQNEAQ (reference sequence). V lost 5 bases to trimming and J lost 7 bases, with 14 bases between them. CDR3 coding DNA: TGTGCCAGCAGCCCAGACAAAGTTGGTGAAGCTTTCTTT. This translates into CASSPDKVGEAFF.

Here the CDR3 reads CASSPGSGYNEQFF. CDR3 DNA sequence: TGCGCCAGCAGCCCCGGATCAGGATACAATGAGCAGTTCTTC. V and J are TRBV5-1 and TRBJ2-1; D gene ambiguous. V dropped 4 bases and J dropped 4 bases, with 12 bases sitting between them. The CDR3 extends over 14 amino acids. The germline V gene has CDR1 SGHRS and CDR2 YFSETQ.

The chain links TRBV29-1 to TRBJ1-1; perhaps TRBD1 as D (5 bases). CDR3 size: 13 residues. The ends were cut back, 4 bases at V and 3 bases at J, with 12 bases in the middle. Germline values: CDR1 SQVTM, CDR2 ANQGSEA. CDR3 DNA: TGCAGCGTTGCCAGGGTTTTAGACACTGAAGCTTTCTTT. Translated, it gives CSVARVLDTEAFF.

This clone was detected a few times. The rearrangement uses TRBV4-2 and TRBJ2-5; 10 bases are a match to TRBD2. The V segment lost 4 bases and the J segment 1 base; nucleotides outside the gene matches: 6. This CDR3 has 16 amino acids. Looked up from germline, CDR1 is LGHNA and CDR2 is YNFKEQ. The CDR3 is CASSPMRTSGQETQYF. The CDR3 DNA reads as TGTGCCAGCAGCCCAATGAGGACTAGCGGCCAAGAGACCCAGTACTTC.

The CDR3 nucleotides are TGTGCCATACTCGACCGGGACAGGGTAGTCGATGGCTACACCTTC. Protein: CAILDRDRVVDGYTF. The chain recombines TRBV10-3 with TRBJ1-2, with 9 bases lining up with TRBD1. Per the germline V gene, CDR1 is ENHRY and CDR2 is SYGVKD. V lost 9 bases, J lost 6 bases, and 14 bases stayed unmatched. CDR3 length: 15 residues.

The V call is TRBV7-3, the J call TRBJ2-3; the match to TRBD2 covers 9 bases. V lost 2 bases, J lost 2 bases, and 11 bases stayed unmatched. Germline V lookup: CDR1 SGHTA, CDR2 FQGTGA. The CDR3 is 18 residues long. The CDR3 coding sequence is TGTGCCAGCAGCTTAGGCGGGGGGGGCCTGTGGCTCACAGATACGCAGTATTTT. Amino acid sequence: CASSLGGGGLWLTDTQYF. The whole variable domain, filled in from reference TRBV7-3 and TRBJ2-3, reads GAGVSQTPSNKVTEKGKYVELRCDPISGHTALYWYRQSLGQGPEFLIYFQGTGAADDSGLPNDRFFAVRPEGSVSTLKIQRTERGDSAVYLCASSLGGGGLWLTDTQYFGPGTRLTVL.

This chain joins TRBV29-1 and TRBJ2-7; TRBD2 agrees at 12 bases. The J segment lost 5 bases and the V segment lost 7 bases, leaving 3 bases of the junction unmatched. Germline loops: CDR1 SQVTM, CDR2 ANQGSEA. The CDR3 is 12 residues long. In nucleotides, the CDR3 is TGCAGCGGACTAGCGGGAGCCGACGAGCAGTACTTC. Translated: CSGLAGADEQYF.

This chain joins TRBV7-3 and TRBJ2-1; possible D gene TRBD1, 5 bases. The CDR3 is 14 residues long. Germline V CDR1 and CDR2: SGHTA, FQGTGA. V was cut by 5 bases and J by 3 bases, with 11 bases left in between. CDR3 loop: CASSPSRDYNEQFF. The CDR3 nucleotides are TGTGCCAGCAGCCCCTCCAGGGACTACAATGAGCAGTTCTTC. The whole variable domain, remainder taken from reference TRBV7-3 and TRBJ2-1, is GAGVSQTPSNKVTEKGKYVELRCDPISGHTALYWYRQSLGQGPEFLIYFQGTGAADDSGLPNDRFFAVRPEGSVSTLKIQRTERGDSAVYLCASSPSRDYNEQFFGPGTRLTVL.

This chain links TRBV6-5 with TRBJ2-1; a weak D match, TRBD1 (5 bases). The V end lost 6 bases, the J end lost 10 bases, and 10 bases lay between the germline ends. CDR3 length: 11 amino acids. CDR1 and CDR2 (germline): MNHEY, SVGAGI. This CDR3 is CASRNRREQFF. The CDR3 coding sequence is TGTGCCAGCAGAAACAGGAGAGAGCAGTTCTTC.